A single sample is the source of the 22 T cell receptor beta chains below, sequenced in a study of liver allograft versus peripheral blood T cells. Study at large: A comparison was made between T cell receptor repertoires in transplanted livers and those in recipients' peripheral blood.

One entry per CDR3 protein results from TCRdb running MiXCR on the reads. Of some 15,000 distinct CDR3 sequences listed, roughly 21% are singletons. All receptors come from a human patient who had a liver transplant. Some T cells may arise from the graft donor.

In this sample, this clonotype turned up many times. This sequence joins TRBV19 and TRBJ1-5, with D maybe TRBD1 (5 bases). CDR3 size: 16 residues. Trimming pared 4 bases from V and 1 base from J, leaving 14 bases between. The V gene's germline CDR1 is LNHDA and CDR2 SQIVND (reference sequence). CDR3 sequence: CASSTFGAVSNQPQHF. CDR3 DNA sequence: TGTGCCAGTAGTACTTTCGGGGCGGTAAGCAATCAGCCCCAGCATTTT. Variable domain in full (rest from reference TRBV19 and TRBJ1-5): DGGITQSPKYLFRKEGQNVTLSCEQNLNHDAMYWYRQDPGQGLRLIYYSQIVNDFQKGDIAEGYSVSREKKESFPLTVTSAQKNPTAFYLCASSTFGAVSNQPQHFGDGTRLSIL.

This clonotype was counted at least ten times. V usage is TRBV29-1 and J usage is TRBJ2-7; 11 nucleotides agree with TRBD1. Germline V CDR1 and CDR2: SQVTM, ANQGSEA. V gave up 8 bases and J gave up 5 bases; unmatched junction bases: 5. CDR3 length: 12 residues. CDR3 region: CSIGTGGDEQYF. The CDR3, as DNA: TGCAGCATAGGGACAGGGGGAGACGAGCAGTACTTC.

The J gene is TRBJ1-1, the V gene TRBV20-1; the D is unclear. V was clipped by 3 bases and J by 1 base, with 12 bases between them. Germline-derived CDR1 and CDR2 are DFQATT and SNEGSKA (reference sequence). The CDR3 loop spans 14 amino acids. The CDR3 nucleotides are TGCAGTGCTAGGATACCACCGGAGAACACTGAAGCTTTCTTT. Residues: CSARIPPENTEAFF.

V usage is TRBV5-4 and J usage is TRBJ2-1; the D gene could be TRBD1 or TRBD2 (5 bases each). CDR3 length: 15 residues. V lost 2 bases and J lost 0, with 9 bases in between. CDR1 is SGHNT and CDR2 is YYREEE in the germline V gene (reference sequence). The CDR3 is CASSFRDGSYNEQFF. For the CDR3, the DNA is TGTGCCAGCAGCTTCCGGGACGGCTCCTACAATGAGCAGTTCTTC. Variable domain in full (rest from reference TRBV5-4 and TRBJ2-1): ETGVTQSPTHLIKTRGQQVTLRCSSQSGHNTVSWYQQALGQGPQFIFQYYREEENGRGNFPPRFSGLQFPNYSSELNVNALELDDSALYLCASSFRDGSYNEQFFGPGTRLTVL.

This clonotype is medium-sized by share. The chain has TRBV6-6 and TRBJ1-1, with TRBD1 matching over 8 bases. Looked up from germline, CDR1 is MNHNY and CDR2 is SVGAGI (reference sequence). This CDR3 is built from 15 residues. The V and J ends lost 5 bases and 5 bases, in that order; junction bases with no gene match: 10. The CDR3 here is CASSANFRGRTEAFF. The CDR3 nucleotides are TGTGCCAGCAGTGCGAACTTCAGGGGGCGAACTGAAGCTTTCTTT.

Regarding this clonotype: A much larger clone lies a single base off, so this may be a read error. No conserved phenylalanine or tryptophan ends this CDR3, so it is likely a read error. The V call is TRBV24-1, the J call TRBJ2-1, with D tentatively TRBD1 (5 bases). The CDR3 is 13 residues long. CDR1 KGHDR and CDR2 SFDVKD come from the germline V gene. Trimming stripped 7 bases from V and 3 bases from J, with 9 bases between. Here the CDR3 DNA reads TGTGCCACCAGCCTAGGGGTCTACAATGAGCAGTTCTAC. Its translation is CATSLGVYNEQFY.

The sample holds many counts of this clonotype. The chain couples TRBV6-6 to TRBJ1-1; D remains unclear. CDR1 is MNHNY and CDR2 is SVGAGI in the germline V gene (reference sequence). V was shortened by 7 bases and J by 1 base, with 13 bases between the two germline ends. The CDR3 is 14 residues long. CDR3 sequence: CASNFLVGNTEAFF. CDR3 nucleotide sequence: TGTGCCAGCAACTTTTTGGTCGGGAACACTGAAGCTTTCTTT.

Only one count was recorded for this clonotype. This may stem from a read error, because a much larger clone lies one nucleotide away. The rearrangement uses TRBV19 and TRBJ2-7; D is perhaps TRBD1 or TRBD2 (6 bases each). The V end was cut by 3 bases, the J end by 3 bases, with 21 bases between. The CDR3 is made up of 17 amino acids. Germline V lookup: CDR1 LNHDA, CDR2 SQIVND (reference sequence). The CDR3 coding sequence is TGTGCCAGTAGTATTAGGGGGGCGGATACGGAGTTCTACGAGCAGTACTTC. Translated, it gives CASSIRGADTEFYEQYF.

The rearrangement uses TRBV7-9 and TRBJ1-1, with D maybe TRBD1 (5 bases). The V gene's germline CDR1 is SEHNR and CDR2 FQNEAQ (reference sequence). V lost 1 base to trimming and J lost 1 base, with 7 bases between them. The CDR3 has 14 residues. The CDR3 nucleotides read TGTGCCAGCAGCTTAGGACAGAGGAACACTGAAGCTTTCTTT. Its translation: CASSLGQRNTEAFF. The complete variable domain, with remaining parts taken from reference TRBV7-9 and TRBJ1-1, reads DTGVSQNPRHKITKRGQNVTFRCDPISEHNRLYWYRQTLGQGPEFLTYFQNEAQLEKSRLLSDRFSAERPKGSFSTLEIQRTEQGDSAMYLCASSLGQRNTEAFFGQGTRLTVV.

Regarding this clonotype: A read error is possible here, since a much larger clone lies one base away. The V and J genes are TRBV5-6 and TRBJ1-4; TRBD1 might be the D (6 bases). Germline CDR1 is SGHDT and CDR2 is YYEEEE. V was clipped by 4 bases and J by 5 bases, with 21 bases between them. This CDR3 is 17 amino acids long. CDR3 bases: TGTGCCAGCAGCGTGGGGAGTGGGACACGTCGGAATGAAAAACTGTTTTTT. It specifies CASSVGSGTRRNEKLFF. Full variable domain (rest looked up from reference TRBV5-6 and TRBJ1-4): DAGVTQSPTHLIKTRGQQVTLRCSPKSGHDTVSWYQQALGQGPQFIFQYYEEEERQRGNFPDRFSGHQFPNYSSELNVNALLLGDSALYLCASSVGSGTRRNEKLFFGSGTQLSVL.

For this clonotype: Being one base from a much bigger clone, this may be a read error. V and J are TRBV5-4 and TRBJ1-1; 7 bases agree with TRBD1. The CDR3 extends over 14 amino acids. The V and J ends lost 6 bases and 3 bases, in that order; junction bases with no gene match: 8. In germline, CDR1 is SGHNT, CDR2 YYREEE (reference sequence). DNA for the CDR3: TGTGCCAGCATCGAGACAGGGAAAGACACTGAAGCTTTCTTT. Translated: CASIETGKDTEAFF.

This clonotype appeared a few times. The J gene is TRBJ2-1, the V gene TRBV18; D is perhaps TRBD1 (6 bases). The CDR3 runs 13 residues. The V end was cut by 5 bases, the J end by 9 bases, with 14 bases between. Germline V lookup: CDR1 KGHSH, CDR2 LQKENI. The CDR3 DNA reads TGTGCCAGCTCATTCCAGGGGTTAGGTGAGCAGTTCTTC. Its protein product is CASSFQGLGEQFF.

This clonotype was detected many times. This rearrangement joins TRBV18 to TRBJ1-1, with D perhaps TRBD1 (5 bases). Trimming took 3 bases from V and 3 from J, leaving 8 bases between them. The germline V gene encodes CDR1 KGHSH and CDR2 LQKENI. The CDR3 is made up of 13 amino acids. The CDR3 loop reads CASSPDSYTEAFF. In DNA form, the CDR3 reads TGTGCCAGCTCACCTGACAGTTACACTGAAGCTTTCTTT.

A few counts support this clonotype. The chain recombines TRBV28 with TRBJ2-2; D gene uncertain. Germline V gene lookup returns CDR1 MDHEN and CDR2 SYDVKM. This CDR3 contains 13 residues. Trimming left V 8 bases short and J 6 bases short, with 13 bases between. The CDR3 protein is CASQNWKSGELFF. CDR3 sequence (DNA): TGTGCCAGCCAAAATTGGAAGTCCGGGGAGCTGTTTTTT. Based on the CDR3 plus reference TRBV28 and TRBJ2-2, the full variable domain is DVKVTQSSRYLVKRTGEKVFLECVQDMDHENMFWYRQDPGLGLRLIYFSYDVKMKEKGDIPEGYSVSREKKERFSLILESASTNQTSMYLCASQNWKSGELFFGEGSRLTVL.

This chain connects TRBV14 to TRBJ2-7; D is uncertain. The ends were cut back, 4 bases at V and 2 bases at J, with 15 bases in the middle. In germline, CDR1 is SGHDN, CDR2 FVKESK. CDR3 length: 15 amino acids. The chain's CDR3 is CASSLTARKTYEQYF. Here the CDR3 DNA reads TGTGCCAGCAGCCTGACGGCCAGAAAAACCTACGAGCAGTACTTC.

Only a few counts were recorded for this clonotype. The V gene is TRBV12-3 or TRBV12-4, the J gene TRBJ1-6; TRBD1 matches at 7 bases. The CDR3 has 14 residues. V gave up 5 bases and J gave up 8 bases; unmatched junction bases: 6. The CDR3 DNA sequence: TGTGCCAGCAGTCCACAGGGGCGGCATTCACCCCTCCACTTT. Residues: CASSPQGRHSPLHF.

This clonotype showed up many times. The chain recombines TRBV6-6 with TRBJ2-1, with D possibly matching TRBD2 (6 bases). V gave up 6 bases and J gave up 0 bases, with 9 bases separating them. The germline V gene encodes CDR1 MNHNY and CDR2 SVGAGI (reference sequence). This CDR3 comprises 14 residues. CDR3 coding DNA: TGTGCCAGCAGGTACGGGAGCTCCTACAATGAGCAGTTCTTC. It codes for CASRYGSSYNEQFF.

This clonotype was counted a few times. Here the CDR3 DNA reads TGTGCCAGCAGCTTAGGGGGACAGGGGGGCTCTTACGAGCAGTACTTC. Residues: CASSLGGQGGSYEQYF. The genes are TRBV7-2 and TRBJ2-7; 11 nucleotides line up with TRBD1. V was clipped by 1 base and J by 4 bases; unmatched bases: 6. The CDR3 length is 16 residues. The germline V gene encodes CDR1 SGHTA and CDR2 FQGNSA. The full variable domain, its missing parts supplied by reference TRBV7-2 and TRBJ2-7, is GAGVSQSPSNKVTEKGKDVELRCDPISGHTALYWYRQSLGQGLEFLIYFQGNSAPDKSGLPSDRFSAERTGGSVSTLTIQRTQQEDSAVYLCASSLGGQGGSYEQYFGPGTRLTVT.

The rearrangement links TRBV30 to TRBJ2-1, with D unresolved. Per germline, CDR1 GTSNPN and CDR2 SVGIG (reference sequence). This CDR3 is 13 amino acids long. V shed 0 bases and J shed 10 bases, with 13 bases lying between them. Here the CDR3 reads CAWSVNGGREQFF. The CDR3 DNA sequence: TGTGCCTGGAGTGTAAACGGTGGGCGGGAGCAGTTCTTC.

The V gene is TRBV7-2, the J gene TRBJ2-3, with 10 bases that match TRBD1. The CDR3 extends over 16 amino acids. The germline V gene has CDR1 SGHTA and CDR2 FQGNSA. J gave up 3 bases and V 1 base, and 4 bases lay outside the gene matches. CDR3 DNA sequence: TGTGCCAGCAGCTTAGGTAGGGGACAGGGGACAGATACGCAGTATTTT. Translation gives CASSLGRGQGTDTQYF.

The chain joins TRBV11-2 to TRBJ2-7; no firm D call. The CDR3 has 15 residues. The V end lost 4 bases, the J end lost 2 bases, and 15 bases lay between the germline ends. The germline V gene encodes CDR1 SGHAT and CDR2 FQNNGV. The CDR3 here is CASSSPGVLPYEQYF. The CDR3 DNA sequence: TGTGCCAGCAGCTCGCCTGGGGTCCTTCCCTACGAGCAGTACTTC.

This clonotype was detected many times. The chain joins TRBV7-2 to TRBJ2-2; D call uncertain. Germline lookup yields CDR1 SGHTA and CDR2 FQGNSA. Trimming shortened V by 3 bases and J by 8 bases, and 13 bases separated the two germline ends. This CDR3 is built from 14 residues. In DNA form, the CDR3 reads TGTGCCAGCAGCTTCTCCACAACTAAAGGGGAGCTGTTTTTT. This gives the protein CASSFSTTKGELFF.